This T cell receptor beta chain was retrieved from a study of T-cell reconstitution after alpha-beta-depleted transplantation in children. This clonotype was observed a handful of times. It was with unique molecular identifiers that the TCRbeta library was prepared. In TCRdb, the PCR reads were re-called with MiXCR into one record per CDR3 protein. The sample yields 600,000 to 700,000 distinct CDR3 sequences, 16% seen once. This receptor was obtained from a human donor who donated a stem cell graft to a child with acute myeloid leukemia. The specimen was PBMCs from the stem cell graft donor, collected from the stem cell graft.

This chain's CDR3 is CASSNLDSYQETQYF. CDR3 nucleotide sequence: TGTGCCAGCAGTAACCTGGACAGTTACCAAGAGACCCAGTACTTC. This chain joins TRBV6-2 or TRBV6-3 and TRBJ2-5; possible D gene TRBD1, 6 bases. CDR1 is MNHEY, CDR2 SVGEGT, per germline. This CDR3 has 15 residues. Trimming left V 5 bases short and J 0 bases short, with 13 bases between.